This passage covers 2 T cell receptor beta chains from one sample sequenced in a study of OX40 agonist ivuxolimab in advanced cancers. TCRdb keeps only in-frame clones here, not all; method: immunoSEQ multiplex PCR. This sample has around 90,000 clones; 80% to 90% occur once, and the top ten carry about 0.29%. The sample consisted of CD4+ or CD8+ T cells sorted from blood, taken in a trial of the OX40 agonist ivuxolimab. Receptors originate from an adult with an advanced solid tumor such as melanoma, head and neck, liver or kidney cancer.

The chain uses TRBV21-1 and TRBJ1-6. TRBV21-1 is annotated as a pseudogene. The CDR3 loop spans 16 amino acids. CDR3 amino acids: CASSKGRSSYNSPLHF. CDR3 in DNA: TGTGCCAGCAGCAAAGGGAGGAGCTCCTATAATTCACCCCTCCACTTT.

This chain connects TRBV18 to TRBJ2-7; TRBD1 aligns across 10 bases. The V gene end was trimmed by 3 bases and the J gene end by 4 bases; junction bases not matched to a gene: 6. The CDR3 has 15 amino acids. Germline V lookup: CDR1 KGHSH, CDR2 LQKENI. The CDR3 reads CASSPTGTGVYEQYF. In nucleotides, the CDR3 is TGTGCCAGCTCACCGACGGGGACAGGGGTATACGAGCAGTACTTC.